What follows are 14 T cell receptor beta chains derived from one specimen sequenced in a study of blood T cell repertoires in COVID-19. Assay used: immunoSEQ multiplex PCR; TCRdb lists only in-frame clones, some missing. The sample lists approximately 250,000 clones, about 91% occurring once. The source material was PBMCs or T cells enriched from blood (not recorded which). Source of these receptors: a woman in her thirties or forties with acute COVID-19.

The chain has TRBV28 and TRBJ1-3; D not certain. This CDR3 spans 15 amino acids. Trimming cost V 6 bases and J 0 bases, with 12 bases left between them. The germline CDR1 and CDR2 sequences are MDHEN and SYDVKM. For the CDR3, the DNA is TGTGCCAGCAGCCCGCCGGGGTACTCTGGAAACACCATATATTTT. This sequence encodes CASSPPGYSGNTIYF.

The rearrangement joins TRBV19 to TRBJ1-1, with D perhaps TRBD1 (6 bases). The germline V and J ends were trimmed by 6 bases and 1 base, with 15 bases remaining between them. The CDR3 sequence is 15 residues long. Per the germline V gene, CDR1 is LNHDA and CDR2 is SQIVND (reference sequence). CDR3 DNA: TGTGCCAGTAGGATAATGGACAGCGGGAACACTGAAGCTTTCTTT. Protein sequence: CASRIMDSGNTEAFF.

This clone appeared a single time. The V call is TRBV7-2, the J call TRBJ2-1; the match to TRBD2 covers 12 bases. Germline assignment: CDR1 SGHTA and CDR2 FQGNSA. This CDR3 has 16 residues. J was trimmed by 7 bases and V by 3 bases; bases with no gene match: 7. CDR3 amino acids: CASSLGTSGLFNEQFF. The CDR3 nucleotides read TGTGCCAGCAGCTTGGGGACTAGCGGGCTGTTTAATGAGCAGTTCTTC.

In nucleotides, the CDR3 is TGTGCCACCAGTGATCCCTCTTACTTCGGTGAGACCCAGTACTTC. Translation gives CATSDPSYFGETQYF. The V gene is TRBV24-1, the J gene TRBJ2-5; D remains unclear. Trimming took off 3 bases at V and 5 bases at J, with 15 bases between the two ends. The germline CDR1 and CDR2 sequences are KGHDR and SFDVKD. The CDR3 is made up of 15 amino acids.

V and J are TRBV18 and TRBJ2-7; TRBD1 might be the D (5 bases). The V gene lost 2 bases and the J gene lost 3 bases, with 14 bases spanning the gap. The CDR3 covers 15 residues. Germline V gene data show CDR1 as KGHSH and CDR2 as LQKENI. CDR3 sequence reads: CASSPGQGTVYEQYF. The CDR3 nucleotides are TGTGCCAGCTCACCAGGGCAGGGAACGGTCTACGAGCAGTACTTC. The entire variable domain, with the rest obtained from reference TRBV18 and TRBJ2-7, is as follows: NAGVMQNPRHLVRRRGQEARLRCSPMKGHSHVYWYRQLPEEGLKFMVYLQKENIIDESGMPKERFSAEFPKEGPSILRIQQVVRGDSAAYFCASSPGQGTVYEQYFGPGTRLTVT.

This chain's CDR3 is CASSQEWGATNEKLFF. The DNA of the CDR3 is TGTGCCAGCAGCCAAGAGTGGGGAGCAACTAATGAAAAACTGTTTTTT. V is TRBV4-2 and J is TRBJ1-4; D ambiguous. The CDR3 spans 16 residues. V was pared by 0 bases and J by 0 bases, with 8 bases between. Germline CDR1 and CDR2: LGHNA and YNFKEQ.

The rearrangement joins TRBV2 to TRBJ1-4, with a possible D match to TRBD1 (6 bases). Deletions cut 6 bases from V and 5 bases from J, with 10 bases between. Germline lookup yields CDR1 SNHLY and CDR2 FYNNEI. The CDR3 covers 13 residues. CDR3 DNA sequence: TGTGCCAGCAGAGCGACAGGAAATGAAAAACTGTTTTTT. It encodes CASRATGNEKLFF.

The rearrangement uses TRBV5-1 and TRBJ2-3; TRBD2 matches 12 bases. Per the germline V gene, CDR1 is SGHRS and CDR2 is YFSETQ. V gave up 1 base and J gave up 3 bases; unmatched junction bases: 3. CDR3 length: 16 amino acids. The CDR3 region is CASSLMTSGSTDTQYF. CDR3 coding DNA: TGCGCCAGCAGCTTGATGACTAGCGGGAGTACAGATACGCAGTATTTT.

The chain has TRBV7-9 and TRBJ1-1; a weak D match, TRBD1 (6 bases). This CDR3 comprises 17 residues. Trimming took off 4 bases at V and 11 bases at J, with 29 bases between the two ends. CDR1 SEHNR and CDR2 FQNEAQ come from the germline V gene (reference sequence). The CDR3 region is CASSSINKPQGPRVAFF. The CDR3 DNA is TGTGCCAGCAGCTCGATTAACAAGCCACAGGGACCCAGGGTCGCTTTCTTT.

This rearrangement joins TRBV21-1 to TRBJ1-5; TRBD1 was called by the table and not checked on the DNA. TRBV21-1 is an annotated pseudogene. This CDR3 has 14 amino acids. The CDR3 DNA reads as TGTGCCAACCCGAAGGGGGCGGCCGAAAAGCCCCAGCATTTT. Residues: CANPKGAAEKPQHF.

This chain uses TRBV6-1 with TRBJ2-5, with D perhaps matching TRBD2 (6 bases). The CDR3 totals 16 residues. V was shortened by 2 bases and J by 4 bases, with 17 bases between the two germline ends. Germline values: CDR1 MNHNS, CDR2 SASEGT. CDR3 amino acids: CASSESAGQGTETQYF. The CDR3 DNA sequence: TGTGCCAGCAGTGAATCGGCGGGGCAGGGTACAGAGACCCAGTACTTC.

The chain is built from TRBV2 and TRBJ1-1; a weak D match, TRBD1 (6 bases). The germline CDR1 and CDR2 sequences are SNHLY and FYNNEI. V shed 6 bases and J shed 10 bases, with 12 bases lying between them. The CDR3 length is 11 residues. CDR3 loop: CASRGDTGAFF. The CDR3 nucleotides are TGTGCCAGCAGGGGGGACACCGGAGCTTTCTTT.

This clone was detected only once. This chain uses TRBV19 with TRBJ1-1; D is uncertain. Germline V gene sequence: CDR1 LNHDA, CDR2 SQIVND (reference sequence). Trimming shortened V by 9 bases and J by 1 base, and 12 bases separated the two germline ends. CDR3 length: 13 amino acids. CDR3 loop: CASHRFGNTEAFF. The DNA of the CDR3 is TGTGCCAGCCACCGTTTCGGGAACACTGAAGCTTTCTTT.

This clone was seen more than once but under ten times. The chain recombines TRBV6-6 with TRBJ2-7; 7 bases are shared with TRBD2. With V trimmed by 5 bases and J by 1 base, 14 bases remained unmatched. Germline assignment: CDR1 MNHNY and CDR2 SVGAGI (reference sequence). The CDR3 length is 17 residues. CDR3 amino acids: CASSLRQGGRGSYEQYF. The CDR3 DNA is TGTGCCAGCAGTCTCCGTCAGGGCGGGAGAGGGTCCTACGAGCAGTACTTC.